This TCR beta chain stems from a study of blood T cell repertoires in COVID-19. About the study: Collection of acute and convalescent COVID-19 samples took place in the United States, Italy and Spain. Sample material is recorded as cDNA or gDNA derived from T cells, B-cell-depleted T cells, or PBMCs.

Original handling: Estimation of nucleated cell counts was performed using reference gene primer amplification. Sequencing used immunoSEQ multiplex PCR; TCRdb keeps in-frame clones, though not all of them. The V and J calls and the clone size are those of that table, but D and trimming were determined from the DNA. The sample contains hundreds of thousands of clones, 80% to 90% of which appear only once. With 7 bases removed from V and 0 bases from J, the gap between germline ends came to 13 bases. Germline lookup yields CDR1 MNHEY and CDR2 SVGAGI. The CDR3 runs 15 residues. Sequenced material: peripheral blood. The receptor was isolated from a young woman with active or convalescent COVID-19. The chain has TRBV6-5 and TRBJ1-5; TRBD1 might be the D (6 bases). The DNA for the CDR3 is TGTGCCAGCACGGGGGGGGCATATAGCAATCAGCCCCAGCATTTT. Protein sequence: CASTGGAYSNQPQHF.